The TCR beta chain under discussion was sequenced for a study of blood T cell repertoires in COVID-19. As originally analysed: Reference gene primer amplification yielded estimated nucleated cell counts. Some clones are missing from TCRdb's copy, which holds only in-frame ones; the method was immunoSEQ multiplex PCR. V, J and clone size derive from that table, while D and trimming were established from the DNA sequence. The sample lists 190,000 or so clones; about 85% were seen once. Germline V CDR1 and CDR2: MNHEY, SVGAGI. This CDR3 has 13 residues. V shed 9 bases and J shed 0 bases, with 11 bases lying between them. Living in 24 US areas, the participants were between about 18 and 100 years of age. Cohort assignment relied on participant-reported clinical history.

Sequencing input: PBMCs or T cells enriched from blood (not recorded which). The sequence was collected from a woman between 25 and 40 years old who had recovered from COVID-19. The chain joins TRBV6-5 to TRBJ1-1; D gene ambiguous. CDR3 protein: CASTEDLNTEAFF. Written as DNA, the CDR3 is TGTGCCAGTACAGAAGACCTGAACACTGAAGCTTTCTTT.